This TCR beta chain was recovered during a study of shared clonotypes between healthy human individuals. Study-wide findings and caveats: Larger estimated richness was generally seen in naive subsets than in memory subsets.

TCRdb's table, derived via immunoSEQ multiplex PCR, lists solely in-frame clones and lacks some. The sample yields 800,000 to 1,200,000 clones, 78% seen once. As to this clone: Its matching antigen is unknown.

The CDR3 totals 12 residues. Germline V CDR1 and CDR2: SQVTM, ANQGSEA. V lost 7 bases and J 2 bases, leaving 11 bases between the germline ends. The V gene is TRBV29-1, the J gene TRBJ1-2, with D hard to call. The sequenced material came from memory CD4+ T cells from PBMCs. Subset meaning: CD45RA-negative fraction. The sequence was obtained from a man aged 18-30 years in good health. Some clones in this sample may be carry-over from other donors' samples. The CDR3 sequence: CSATLTNYGYTF. As DNA, the CDR3 is TGCAGCGCCACTCTGACCAACTATGGCTACACCTTC.